This T cell receptor (beta chain) was observed in a study of T cell clusters in autoimmune cytopenias. TRB was amplified from approximately 230 ng of peripheral blood genomic DNA per sample. The CDR3 length is 15 residues. Germline V lookup: CDR1 SGHRS, CDR2 YFSETQ. Multiplex touch-down PCR amplified TRB using TRB-A and TRB-B pools in one tube. TCRdb re-called the multiplex PCR reads; one entry per CDR3 protein, DNA not given. This repertoire includes fewer than 3,000 distinct CDR3 sequences. This TCR was recovered from a human donor with an autoimmune cytopenia, with autoimmune hepatitis or in good health (not recorded which). Material: peripheral blood. V and J are TRBV5-1 and TRBJ2-7; the TCRdb call, TRBD1, lacks DNA for checking. The CDR3 here is CASSSEDAPGDEQYF. Combining the CDR3 with reference TRBV5-1 and TRBJ2-7 gives the whole variable domain KAGVTQTPRYLIKTRGQQVTLSCSPISGHRSVSWYQQTPGQGLQFLFEYFSETQRNKGNFPGRFSGRQFSNSRSEMNVSTLELGDSALYLCASSSEDAPGDEQYFGPGTRLTVT.